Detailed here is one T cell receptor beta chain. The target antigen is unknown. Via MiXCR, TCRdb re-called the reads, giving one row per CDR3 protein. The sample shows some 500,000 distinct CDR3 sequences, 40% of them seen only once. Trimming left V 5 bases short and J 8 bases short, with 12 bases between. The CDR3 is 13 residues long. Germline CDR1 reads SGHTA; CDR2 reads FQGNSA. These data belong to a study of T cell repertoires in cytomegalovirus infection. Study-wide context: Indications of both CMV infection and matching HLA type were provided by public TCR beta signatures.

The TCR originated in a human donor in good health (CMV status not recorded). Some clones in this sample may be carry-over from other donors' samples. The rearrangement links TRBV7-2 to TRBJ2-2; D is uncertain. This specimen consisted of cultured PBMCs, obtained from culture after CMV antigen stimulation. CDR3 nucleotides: TGTGCCAGCAGCGCCGTTTTCCCGGGGGAGCTGTTTTTT. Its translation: CASSAVFPGELFF.